These T cell receptor beta chains were read from a single sample in a study of blood T cell repertoires in COVID-19. Only in-frame clones appear in the TCRdb table, and some are missing; sequencing was by immunoSEQ multiplex PCR. The sample holds more than 80,000 clones, 80% to 85% seen once. Input material: peripheral blood. The receptors were gathered from a woman at least 80 years old with active or convalescent COVID-19. Each CDR3 is given with its conserved first and last residue. The D gene is left open where the match is weak. Size tells how often a clone was seen (once, few, many) or the class of an expanded clone, and some rows leave it out.

V gene	clone size	D gene	J gene	CDR3 protein	CDR3 DNA
TRBV19	.	.	TRBJ2-7	CASSIVWDTTYEQYF	TGTGCCAGTAGTATCGTTTGGGACACCACCTACGAGCAGTACTTC
TRBV27	.	TRBD1	TRBJ2-7	CASSFNGDSSYEQYF	TGTGCCAGCAGTTTTAACGGGGACAGCTCCTACGAGCAGTACTTC
TRBV5-5	.	.	TRBJ1-5	CASSLDGVYSNQPQHF	TGTGCCAGCAGCTTGGACGGGGTTTATAGCAATCAGCCCCAGCATTTT
TRBV6-4	.	.	TRBJ1-4	CASSLDGNGEKLFF	TGTGCCAGCAGCCTCGACGGGAACGGTGAAAAACTGTTTTTT
TRBV6-5	.	TRBD1	TRBJ1-5	CASSSQGRNQPQHF	TGTGCCAGCAGTTCACAGGGGCGAAATCAGCCCCAGCATTTT
TRBV11-2	.	TRBD2	TRBJ2-7	CASSPSIRREVEQYF	TGTGCCAGCAGCCCCTCTATAAGGCGGGAGGTTGAGCAGTACTTC
TRBV7-8	.	.	TRBJ1-2	CASSLRNRVESNGYTF	TGTGCCAGCAGCTTACGGAACAGGGTCGAATCTAATGGCTACACCTTC
TRBV6-5	.	.	TRBJ1-2	CASSGNYGYTF	TGTGCCAGCAGCGGGAACTATGGCTACACCTTC
TRBV5-1	.	.	TRBJ1-4	CASAGLGEKLFF	TGCGCCAGTGCAGGGTTGGGTGAAAAACTGTTTTTT
TRBV2	once	.	TRBJ1-4	CASRWSLNEKLFF	TGTGCCAGCAGGTGGAGTCTTAATGAAAAACTGTTTTTT
TRBV7-8	once	.	TRBJ2-1	CASSLSGTSYNEQFF	TGTGCCAGCAGCTTGTCGGGAACCTCCTACAATGAGCAGTTCTTC
TRBV20-1	.	.	TRBJ1-1	CSAGPYSVF	TGCAGTGCTGGGCCATATAGCGTCTTT
TRBV27	.	TRBD1	TRBJ1-1	CASSYTYSGTGSTEAFF	TGTGCCAGCAGTTATACTTATTCCGGGACAGGGAGCACTGAAGCTTTCTTT
TRBV5-1	.	.	TRBJ1-2	CASSFSQVALYGYTF	TGCGCCAGCAGCTTCTCACAGGTAGCCCTCTATGGCTACACCTTC
TRBV6-5	.	TRBD1	TRBJ1-2	CASTAGGRIYGYTF	TGTGCCAGCACCGCAGGGGGACGGATTTATGGCTACACCTTC
TRBV30	.	.	TRBJ1-1	CAWSREGGRAFF	TGTGCCTGGAGTCGGGAAGGCGGGAGGGCTTTCTTT
TRBV19	.	.	TRBJ2-7	CASSISSSGEQYF	TGTGCCAGTAGTATATCCAGCTCAGGTGAGCAGTACTTC
TRBV11-3	.	.	TRBJ1-1	CASSLTANTEAFF	TGTGCCAGCAGCTTGACAGCTAACACTGAAGCTTTCTTT
TRBV4-1	once	.	TRBJ1-1	CASSQGGALPMNTEAFF	TGCGCCAGCAGCCAAGGTGGGGCCTTACCAATGAACACTGAAGCTTTCTTT
TRBV5-5	.	.	TRBJ1-1	CASRFRDGGMNTEAFF	TGTGCCAGCAGATTTCGGGACGGGGGGATGAACACTGAAGCTTTCTTT
TRBV11-3	.	.	TRBJ2-2	CASSSWRAVTGELFF	TGTGCCAGCAGCTCGTGGAGAGCGGTCACCGGGGAGCTGTTTTTT
TRBV19	.	.	TRBJ1-5	CAASKLRGLDQPQHF	TGTGCCGCCTCCAAGCTGCGGGGACTGGATCAGCCCCAGCATTTT
TRBV27	.	.	TRBJ2-5	CASRRGGLETQYF	TGTGCCAGCAGAAGGGGGGGACTGGAAACCCAGTACTTC
TRBV28	.	.	TRBJ1-1	CASIPPEGMATEAFF	TGTGCCAGCATCCCCCCGGAGGGAATGGCCACTGAAGCTTTCTTT
TRBV6-5	.	.	TRBJ1-1	CASSRRGAEAFF	TGTGCCAGCAGTAGGAGGGGCGCTGAAGCTTTCTTT
TRBV7-8	.	.	TRBJ1-2	CASSSDPRGDYGYTF	TGTGCCAGCAGCTCGGACCCGCGGGGTGACTATGGCTACACCTTC
TRBV5-1	.	TRBD2	TRBJ2-3	CASSFFMLAGGPKKADTQYF	TGCGCCAGCAGCTTTTTTATGTTAGCGGGGGGACCAAAGAAGGCAGATACGCAGTATTTT
TRBV9	.	TRBD1	TRBJ1-2	CASSRGQGNYGYTF	TGTGCCAGCAGCCGAGGACAGGGCAACTATGGCTACACCTTC
TRBV11-2	.	TRBD1	TRBJ1-3	CASSFNRGPTGNTIYF	TGTGCCAGCAGCTTTAACAGGGGACCCACTGGAAACACCATATATTTT
TRBV5-1	.	.	TRBJ1-4	CASSFRGTLEKLFF	TGCGCCAGCAGCTTTAGGGGGACGCTTGAAAAACTGTTTTTT
TRBV10-3	.	.	TRBJ2-7	CAIRDAGSSEQYF	TGTGCCATCAGGGATGCCGGTAGCTCCGAGCAGTACTTC
TRBV7-2	.	.	TRBJ1-2	CASSLLGGSYGYTF	TGTGCCAGCAGCTTACTCGGCGGTTCCTATGGCTACACCTTC
TRBV5-4	.	.	TRBJ1-4	CASSSNAQDRNEKLFF	TGTGCCAGCAGCTCAAACGCACAGGATCGTAATGAAAAACTGTTTTTT
TRBV6-1	.	.	TRBJ1-5	CASSGGGQEKSGQPQHF	TGTGCCAGCAGTGGCGGCGGGCAGGAAAAATCGGGCCAGCCCCAGCATTTT
TRBV7-6	.	TRBD2	TRBJ2-5	CASSFGGRAGETQYF	TGTGCCAGCAGCTTTGGCGGGAGGGCCGGGGAGACCCAGTACTTC
TRBV19	.	.	TRBJ2-7	CASSIGTGYEQYF	TGTGCCAGTAGTATAGGCACAGGGTACGAGCAGTACTTC
TRBV7-9	.	.	TRBJ1-2	CASSFNYRDDGYTF	TGTGCCAGCAGCTTCAACTACAGGGATGATGGCTACACCTTC
TRBV7-9	.	.	TRBJ2-1	CASSLVFSGYEQFF	TGTGCCAGCAGCTTAGTATTCAGCGGGTATGAGCAGTTCTTC
TRBV6-2/TRBV6-3	once	TRBD2	TRBJ2-1	CASSLLAGTYNEQFF	TGTGCCAGCAGCCTACTAGCGGGTACCTACAATGAGCAGTTCTTC
TRBV4-3	.	TRBD1	TRBJ1-2	CASSQDRGTQYGYTF	TGCGCCAGCAGCCAGGACAGGGGGACTCAATATGGCTACACCTTC
TRBV3-1/TRBV3-2	.	.	TRBJ2-1	CASSVGGPSYNEQFF	TGTGCCAGCAGCGTAGGAGGGCCCTCCTACAATGAGCAGTTCTTC
TRBV5-5	.	.	TRBJ2-6	CASSKTQPGANVLTF	TGTGCCAGCAGCAAAACACAACCTGGGGCCAACGTCCTGACTTTC
TRBV6-2/TRBV6-3	.	TRBD1	TRBJ2-1	CASSYRTGVPYNEQFF	TGTGCCAGCAGTTACCGAACAGGGGTGCCCTACAATGAGCAGTTCTTC
TRBV5-1	once	TRBD1	TRBJ2-1	CASSVGMTGGEQFF	TGCGCCAGCAGCGTCGGAATGACAGGGGGTGAGCAGTTCTTC
TRBV27	.	TRBD2	TRBJ2-4	CASRPSPLADKNIQYF	TGTGCCAGCCGTCCCTCCCCCCTAGCGGACAAAAACATTCAGTACTTC
TRBV28	.	TRBD2	TRBJ2-1	CASLPPPGREYLGEQFF	TGTGCCAGTTTACCTCCCCCGGGGCGGGAGTATTTGGGGGAGCAGTTCTTC
TRBV19	.	.	TRBJ2-7	CASSIDRRGEQYF	TGTGCCAGTAGTATAGATCGCCGGGGCGAGCAGTACTTC
TRBV15	.	TRBD2	TRBJ2-3	CATSRDIGGRTDTQYF	TGTGCCACCAGCAGAGATATTGGCGGGAGAACAGATACGCAGTATTTT
TRBV30	.	.	TRBJ1-5	CAWSELNSNQPQHF	TGTGCCTGGAGTGAGTTGAACTCAAATCAGCCCCAGCATTTT
TRBV19	few	TRBD1	TRBJ2-7	CASSRGRDYEQYF	TGTGCCAGTAGCAGGGGGCGCGACTACGAGCAGTACTTC
TRBV18	.	.	TRBJ1-3	CASSSDSLSGNTIYF	TGTGCCAGCTCGAGCGACAGCCTCTCTGGAAACACCATATATTTT
TRBV7-2	.	.	TRBJ1-4	CASSLDSVREKLFF	TGTGCCAGCAGCTTAGACAGTGTTCGGGAAAAACTGTTTTTT
TRBV15	.	.	TRBJ2-7	CATSRAGRYEQYF	TGTGCCACCAGCAGAGCAGGCCGCTACGAGCAGTACTTC
TRBV3-1/TRBV3-2	.	.	TRBJ1-3	CASSLQGKQEETGNTIYF	TGTGCCAGCAGCCTGCAAGGTAAGCAGGAAGAGACTGGAAACACCATATATTTT
TRBV19	.	TRBD2	TRBJ2-3	CASRDLAGETDTQYF	TGTGCCAGTAGAGATCTAGCGGGAGAAACAGATACGCAGTATTTT
TRBV5-1	.	TRBD2	TRBJ2-7	CASSLGGTSGNYEQYF	TGCGCCAGCAGCTTGGGGGGGACTAGCGGAAACTACGAGCAGTACTTC
TRBV7-2	.	.	TRBJ2-5	CASSLGLGASETQYF	TGTGCCAGCAGCTTGGGGTTGGGGGCAAGTGAGACCCAGTACTTC